This T cell receptor (beta chain) was sequenced for a study of early T cells in non-severe SARS-CoV-2 infection. Overall study context: Bulk RNA taken from unsorted whole blood was sequenced, leaving chains unpaired. Findings of the study overall: VDJdb matching skewed toward anti-spike CD8 responses, missing private and CD4 specificities.

Separate cDNA molecules each had unique molecular identifiers attached to them. TCRdb reprocessed the 5' RACE reads via MiXCR and lists one record per CDR3 protein. The data hold roughly 72,000 distinct CDR3 sequences, with 9.5% to 15% observed a single time. This clonotype was seen more than once but under ten times. Antigen unknown. Trimming shortened V by 8 bases and J by 2 bases, and 15 bases separated the two germline ends. The CDR3 has 14 amino acids. The sequence was obtained from an adult who was a healthcare worker with PCR-confirmed SARS-CoV-2 infection or an uninfected control (not recorded which). The V gene is TRBV12-3 or TRBV12-4, the J gene TRBJ1-2, with D possibly TRBD1 on 5 matching bases. The sample comprised whole blood. The CDR3 here is CASQPAGTNYGYTF. DNA for the CDR3: TGTGCCAGCCAACCAGCTGGGACGAACTATGGCTACACCTTC.